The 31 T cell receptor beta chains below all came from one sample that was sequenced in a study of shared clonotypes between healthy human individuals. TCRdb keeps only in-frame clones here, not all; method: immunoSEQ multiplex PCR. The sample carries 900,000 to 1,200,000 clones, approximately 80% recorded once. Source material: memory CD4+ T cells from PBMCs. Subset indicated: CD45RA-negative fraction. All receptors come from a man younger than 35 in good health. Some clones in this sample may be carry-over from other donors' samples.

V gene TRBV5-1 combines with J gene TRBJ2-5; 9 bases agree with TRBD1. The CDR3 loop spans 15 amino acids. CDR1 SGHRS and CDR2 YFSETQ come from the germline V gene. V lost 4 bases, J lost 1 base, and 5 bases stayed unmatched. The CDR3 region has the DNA TGCGCCAGCAGCCCCGGGGACAGGGCCCAAGAGACCCAGTACTTC. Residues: CASSPGDRAQETQYF. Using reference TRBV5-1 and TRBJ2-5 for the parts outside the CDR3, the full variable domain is KAGVTQTPRYLIKTRGQQVTLSCSPISGHRSVSWYQQTPGQGLQFLFEYFSETQRNKGNFPGRFSGRQFSNSRSEMNVSTLELGDSALYLCASSPGDRAQETQYFGPGTRLLVL.

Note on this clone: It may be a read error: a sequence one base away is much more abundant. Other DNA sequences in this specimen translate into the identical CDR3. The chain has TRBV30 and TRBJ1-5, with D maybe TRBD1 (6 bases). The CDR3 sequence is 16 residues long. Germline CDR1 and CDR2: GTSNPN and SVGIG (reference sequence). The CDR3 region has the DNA TGCGCCTGGAGTCGGGAATGGGGCAGGGGAGGTCAGCCCCAGCATTTT. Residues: CAWSREWGRGGQPQHF.

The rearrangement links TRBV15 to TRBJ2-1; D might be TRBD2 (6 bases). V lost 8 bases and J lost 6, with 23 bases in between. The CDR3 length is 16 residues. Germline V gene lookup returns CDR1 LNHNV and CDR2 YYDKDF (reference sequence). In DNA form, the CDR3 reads TGTGCCACCGCGACCAGACTAGGGCGTATGGTCAATGAGCAGTTCTTC. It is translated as CATATRLGRMVNEQFF.

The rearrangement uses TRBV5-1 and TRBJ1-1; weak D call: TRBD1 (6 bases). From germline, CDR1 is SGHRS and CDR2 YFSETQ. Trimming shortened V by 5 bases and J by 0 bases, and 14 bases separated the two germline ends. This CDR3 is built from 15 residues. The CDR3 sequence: CASRAGGGLNTEAFF. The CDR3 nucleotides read TGCGCCAGCAGAGCAGGCGGGGGGCTGAACACTGAAGCTTTCTTT.

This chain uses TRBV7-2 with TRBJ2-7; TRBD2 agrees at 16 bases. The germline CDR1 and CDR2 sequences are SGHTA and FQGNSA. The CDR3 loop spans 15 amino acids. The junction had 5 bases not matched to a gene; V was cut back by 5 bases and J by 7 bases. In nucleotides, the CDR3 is TGTGCCAGCAGCCCGGGACTAGCGGGAGGGGGTGAGCAGTACTTC. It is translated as CASSPGLAGGGEQYF.

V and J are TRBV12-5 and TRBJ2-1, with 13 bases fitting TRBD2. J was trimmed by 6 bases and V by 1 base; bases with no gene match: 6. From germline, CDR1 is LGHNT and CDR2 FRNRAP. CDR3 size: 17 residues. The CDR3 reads CASGLASGTSGINEQFF. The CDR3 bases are TGTGCTAGTGGTTTGGCCTCCGGGACTAGCGGGATCAATGAGCAGTTCTTC.

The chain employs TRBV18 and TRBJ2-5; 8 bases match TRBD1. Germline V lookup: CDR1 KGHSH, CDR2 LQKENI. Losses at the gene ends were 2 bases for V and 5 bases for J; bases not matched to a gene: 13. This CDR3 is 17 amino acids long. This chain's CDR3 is CASSPAWLAGGVETQYF. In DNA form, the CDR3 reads TGTGCCAGCTCACCAGCCTGGCTCGCAGGGGGCGTGGAGACCCAGTACTTC.

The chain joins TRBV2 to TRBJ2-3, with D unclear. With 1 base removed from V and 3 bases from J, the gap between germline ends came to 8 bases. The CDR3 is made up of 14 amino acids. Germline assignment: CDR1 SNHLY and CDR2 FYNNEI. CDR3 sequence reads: CASSEVEYTDTQYF. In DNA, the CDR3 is TGTGCCAGCAGTGAAGTTGAGTATACAGATACGCAGTATTTT.

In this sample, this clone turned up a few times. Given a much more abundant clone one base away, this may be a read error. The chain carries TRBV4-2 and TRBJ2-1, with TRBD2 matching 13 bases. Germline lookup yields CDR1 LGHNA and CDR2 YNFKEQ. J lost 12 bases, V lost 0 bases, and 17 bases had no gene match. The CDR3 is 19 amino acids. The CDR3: CASSQDGTSGALGTDGQFF. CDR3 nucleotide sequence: TGTGCCAGCAGCCAAGATGGGACTAGCGGGGCCCTGGGCACGGATGGGCAGTTCTTC.

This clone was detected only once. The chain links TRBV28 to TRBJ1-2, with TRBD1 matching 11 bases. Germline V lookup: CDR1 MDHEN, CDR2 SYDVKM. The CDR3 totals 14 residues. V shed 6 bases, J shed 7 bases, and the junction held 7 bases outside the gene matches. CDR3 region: CASRITGTGGGYTF. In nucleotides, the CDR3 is TGTGCCAGCAGGATCACCGGGACAGGGGGTGGCTACACCTTC.

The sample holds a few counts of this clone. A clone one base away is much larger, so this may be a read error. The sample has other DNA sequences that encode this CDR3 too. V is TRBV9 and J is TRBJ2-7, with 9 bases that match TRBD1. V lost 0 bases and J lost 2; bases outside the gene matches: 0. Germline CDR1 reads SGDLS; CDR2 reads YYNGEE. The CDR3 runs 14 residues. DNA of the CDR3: TGTGCCAGCAGCGTAGGGGACAGGGCCTACGAGCAGTACTTC. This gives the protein CASSVGDRAYEQYF.

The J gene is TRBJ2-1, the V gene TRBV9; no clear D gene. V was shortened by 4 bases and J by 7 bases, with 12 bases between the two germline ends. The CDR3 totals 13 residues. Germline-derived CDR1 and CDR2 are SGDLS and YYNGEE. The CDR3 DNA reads TGTGCCAGCAGCCCGAGGACCGAGAATGAGCAGTTCTTC. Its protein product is CASSPRTENEQFF.

CDR3 sequence (DNA): TGTGCCAGCAGCTTAGAGCGGGAGGCATTGCAGTACTTC. Residues: CASSLEREALQYF. J is TRBJ2-7 and V is TRBV5-4, with 9 positions matching TRBD2. The V gene's germline CDR1 is SGHNT and CDR2 YYREEE (reference sequence). The CDR3 length is 13 residues. Losses at the gene ends were 2 bases for V and 9 bases for J; bases not matched to a gene: 6.

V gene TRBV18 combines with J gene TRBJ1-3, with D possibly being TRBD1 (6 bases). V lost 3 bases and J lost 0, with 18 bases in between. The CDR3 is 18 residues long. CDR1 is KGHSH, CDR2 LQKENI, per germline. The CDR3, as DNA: TGTGCCAGCTCACCTCAATCGGACAGATCCACCTCTGGAAACACCATATATTTT. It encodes CASSPQSDRSTSGNTIYF.

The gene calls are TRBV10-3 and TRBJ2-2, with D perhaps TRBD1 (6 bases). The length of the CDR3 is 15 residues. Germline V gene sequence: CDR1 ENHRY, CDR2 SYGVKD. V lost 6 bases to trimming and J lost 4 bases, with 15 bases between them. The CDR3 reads CAIREEQGPTGELFF. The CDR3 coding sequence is TGTGCCATCAGGGAAGAACAGGGTCCCACCGGGGAGCTGTTTTTT.

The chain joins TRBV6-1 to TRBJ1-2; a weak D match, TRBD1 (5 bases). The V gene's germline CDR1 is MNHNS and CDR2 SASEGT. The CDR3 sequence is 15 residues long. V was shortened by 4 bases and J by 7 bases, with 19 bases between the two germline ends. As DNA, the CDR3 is TGTGCCAGCAGTGTAGGCAACCCTTCTCAGGGTGGCTACACCTTC. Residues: CASSVGNPSQGGYTF.

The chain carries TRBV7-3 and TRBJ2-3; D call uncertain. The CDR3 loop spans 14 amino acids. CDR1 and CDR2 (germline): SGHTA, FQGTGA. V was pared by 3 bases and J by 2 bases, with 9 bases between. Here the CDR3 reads CASSFGSYTDTQYF. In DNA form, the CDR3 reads TGTGCCAGCAGCTTTGGGTCCTACACAGATACGCAGTATTTT.

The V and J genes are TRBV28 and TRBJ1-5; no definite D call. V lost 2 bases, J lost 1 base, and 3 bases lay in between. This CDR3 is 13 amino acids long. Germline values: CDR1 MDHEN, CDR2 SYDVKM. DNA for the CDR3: TGTGCCAGCAGTTTAACGAGCAATCAGCCCCAGCATTTT. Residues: CASSLTSNQPQHF.

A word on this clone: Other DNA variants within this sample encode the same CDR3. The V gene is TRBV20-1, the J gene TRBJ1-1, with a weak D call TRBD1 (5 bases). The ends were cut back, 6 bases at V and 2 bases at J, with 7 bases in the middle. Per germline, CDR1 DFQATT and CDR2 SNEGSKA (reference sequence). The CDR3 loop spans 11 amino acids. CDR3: CSAQGNTEAFF. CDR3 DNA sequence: TGCAGTGCCCAGGGAAACACTGAAGCTTTCTTT.

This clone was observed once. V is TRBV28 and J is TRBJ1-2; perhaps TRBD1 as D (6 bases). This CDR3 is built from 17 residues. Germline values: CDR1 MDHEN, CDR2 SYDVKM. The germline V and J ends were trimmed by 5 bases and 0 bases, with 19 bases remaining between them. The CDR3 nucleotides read TGTGCCAGCAGTGCCTACTTAACAGGGATAGCTAACTATGGCTACACCTTC. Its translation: CASSAYLTGIANYGYTF.

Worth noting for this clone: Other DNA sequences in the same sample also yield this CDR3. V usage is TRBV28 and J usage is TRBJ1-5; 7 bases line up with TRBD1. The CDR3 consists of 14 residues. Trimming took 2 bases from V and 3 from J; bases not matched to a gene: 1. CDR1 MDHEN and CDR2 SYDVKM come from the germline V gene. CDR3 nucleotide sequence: TGTGCCAGCAGTTTAGACAGGGTCAATCAGCCCCAGCATTTT. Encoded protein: CASSLDRVNQPQHF.

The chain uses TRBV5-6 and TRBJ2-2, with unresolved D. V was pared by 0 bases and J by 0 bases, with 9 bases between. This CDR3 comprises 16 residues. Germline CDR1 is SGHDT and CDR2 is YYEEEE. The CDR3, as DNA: TGTGCCAGCAGCTTGGTCGGCGCCCCGAACACCGGGGAGCTGTTTTTT. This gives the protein CASSLVGAPNTGELFF.

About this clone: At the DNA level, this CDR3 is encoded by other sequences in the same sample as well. In DNA form, the CDR3 reads TGCGCCAGCAGCTCAGGCAGGACAACTAATGAAAAACTGTTTTTT. It translates to CASSSGRTTNEKLFF. The rearrangement joins TRBV5-1 to TRBJ1-4; D is ambiguous. Trimming shortened V by 3 bases and J by 0 bases, and 9 bases separated the two germline ends. This CDR3 comprises 15 residues. Germline V gene data show CDR1 as SGHRS and CDR2 as YFSETQ. Full variable domain (outside the CDR3, taken from reference TRBV5-1 and TRBJ1-4): KAGVTQTPRYLIKTRGQQVTLSCSPISGHRSVSWYQQTPGQGLQFLFEYFSETQRNKGNFPGRFSGRQFSNSRSEMNVSTLELGDSALYLCASSSGRTTNEKLFFGSGTQLSVL.

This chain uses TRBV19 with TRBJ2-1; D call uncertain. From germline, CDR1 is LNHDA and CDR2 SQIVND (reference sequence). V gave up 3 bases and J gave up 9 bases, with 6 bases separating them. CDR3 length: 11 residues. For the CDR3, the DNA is TGTGCCAGTAGTATGAAGGGTGAGCAGTTCTTC. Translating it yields CASSMKGEQFF. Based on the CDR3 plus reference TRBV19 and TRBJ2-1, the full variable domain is DGGITQSPKYLFRKEGQNVTLSCEQNLNHDAMYWYRQDPGQGLRLIYYSQIVNDFQKGDIAEGYSVSREKKESFPLTVTSAQKNPTAFYLCASSMKGEQFFGPGTRLTVL.

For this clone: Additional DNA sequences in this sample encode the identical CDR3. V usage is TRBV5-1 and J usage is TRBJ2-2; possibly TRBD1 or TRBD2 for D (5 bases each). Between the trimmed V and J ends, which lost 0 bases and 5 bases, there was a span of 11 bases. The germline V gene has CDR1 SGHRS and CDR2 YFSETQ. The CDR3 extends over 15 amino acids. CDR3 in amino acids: CASSLGGWGTGELFF. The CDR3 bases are TGCGCCAGCAGCTTGGGAGGCTGGGGGACCGGGGAGCTGTTTTTT.

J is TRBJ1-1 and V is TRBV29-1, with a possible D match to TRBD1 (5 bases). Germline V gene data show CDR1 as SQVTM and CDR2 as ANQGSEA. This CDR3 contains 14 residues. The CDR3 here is CGAASGASNTEAFF. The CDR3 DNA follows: TGCGGCGCTGCCTCCGGGGCGTCGAACACTGAAGCTTTCTTT.

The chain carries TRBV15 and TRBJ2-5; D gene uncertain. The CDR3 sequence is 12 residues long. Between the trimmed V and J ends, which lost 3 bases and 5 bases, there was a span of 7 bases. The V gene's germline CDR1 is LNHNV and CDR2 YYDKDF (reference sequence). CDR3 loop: CATSSFQETQYF. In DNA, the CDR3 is TGTGCCACCAGCAGTTTTCAGGAGACCCAGTACTTC.

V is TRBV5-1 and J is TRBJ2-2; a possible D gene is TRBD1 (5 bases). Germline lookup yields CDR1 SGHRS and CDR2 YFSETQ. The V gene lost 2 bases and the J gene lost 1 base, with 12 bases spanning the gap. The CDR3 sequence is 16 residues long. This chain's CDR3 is CASSFLRTLNTGELFF. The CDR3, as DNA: TGCGCCAGCAGCTTTCTCCGGACACTGAACACCGGGGAGCTGTTTTTT.

The DNA of the CDR3 is TGTGCCAGCAGGGTAGGGACAGGTTCCTACAATGAGCAGTTCTTC. Protein: CASRVGTGSYNEQFF. The chain joins TRBV2 to TRBJ2-1; 8 positions match TRBD1. V trimming: 6 bases; J trimming: 1 base; junction bases outside the gene matches: 5. Germline V gene lookup returns CDR1 SNHLY and CDR2 FYNNEI. This CDR3 is 15 amino acids long.

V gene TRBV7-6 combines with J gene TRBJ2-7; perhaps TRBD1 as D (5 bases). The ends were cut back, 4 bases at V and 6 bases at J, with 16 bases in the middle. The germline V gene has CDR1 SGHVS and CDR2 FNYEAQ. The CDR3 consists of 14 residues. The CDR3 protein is CASSWTYGQGEQYF. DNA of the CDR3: TGTGCCAGCAGCTGGACCTACGGACAAGGCGAGCAGTACTTC.

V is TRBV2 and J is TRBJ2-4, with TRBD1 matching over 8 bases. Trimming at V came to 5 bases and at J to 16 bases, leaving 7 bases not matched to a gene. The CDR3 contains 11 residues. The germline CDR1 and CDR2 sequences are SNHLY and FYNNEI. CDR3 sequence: CASSYSGTGYF. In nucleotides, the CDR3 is TGTGCCAGCAGTTATTCCGGGACAGGCTACTTC.